The rows below give T cell receptor beta chains drawn from one sample of a study of blood T cell repertoires in COVID-19. The repertoire was sequenced with immunoSEQ multiplex PCR; TCRdb's copy has only in-frame clones and lacks some. The sample carries around 200,000 clones, approximately 89% recorded once. The sequenced sample was PBMCs or T cells enriched from blood (not recorded which). The origin of the receptors is a man aged 40-55 years who had recovered from COVID-19. The CDR3 runs from the conserved cysteine through the conserved F or W. A D gene is named only where the DNA matches it firmly. Size is stated for part of the rows, as once, few or many counts, or as a class when the clone is expanded.

CDR3aa,CDR3nt,abundance,j_gene,d_gene,v_gene
CASQIAQGINQPQHF,TGTGCCAGCCAAATAGCACAGGGGATTAATCAGCCCCAGCATTTT,-,TRBJ1-5,TRBD1,TRBV27
CATIFRIRTRAYNSPLHF,TGTGCCACCATCTTCCGGATCCGCACCAGGGCCTATAATTCACCCCTCCACTTT,-,TRBJ1-6,-,TRBV24-1
CASRRHKGGDQPQHF,TGTGCAAGTCGTCGACATAAGGGAGGGGATCAGCCCCAGCATTTT,-,TRBJ1-5,-,TRBV12-2
CASGTVTGVDRELFF,TGTGCTAGTGGGACCGTGACAGGGGTGGATAGGGAGCTGTTTTTT,-,TRBJ2-2,TRBD1,TRBV12-5
CASTQPSGTNEQFF,TGTGCCAGCACTCAGCCTAGCGGGACCAATGAGCAGTTCTTC,-,TRBJ2-1,TRBD2,TRBV2
CASMIGEGPYEQYF,TGTGCCAGCATGATCGGGGAAGGGCCCTACGAGCAGTACTTC,-,TRBJ2-7,-,TRBV2
CASSLNRGRAFF,TGTGCCAGCAGTTTAAACAGGGGACGGGCTTTCTTT,-,TRBJ1-1,TRBD1,TRBV27
CATTPVYEGGYGYTF,TGTGCCACCACCCCCGTATACGAGGGTGGCTATGGCTACACCTTC,-,TRBJ1-2,-,TRBV15
CAYTRTGRVTDTQYF,TGTGCCTACACCCGGACCGGGAGGGTCACAGATACGCAGTATTTT,few,TRBJ2-3,TRBD2,TRBV30
CAGRSGVGGTQPQHF,TGTGCCGGTAGATCAGGCGTGGGTGGCACGCAGCCCCAGCATTTT,-,TRBJ1-5,-,TRBV28